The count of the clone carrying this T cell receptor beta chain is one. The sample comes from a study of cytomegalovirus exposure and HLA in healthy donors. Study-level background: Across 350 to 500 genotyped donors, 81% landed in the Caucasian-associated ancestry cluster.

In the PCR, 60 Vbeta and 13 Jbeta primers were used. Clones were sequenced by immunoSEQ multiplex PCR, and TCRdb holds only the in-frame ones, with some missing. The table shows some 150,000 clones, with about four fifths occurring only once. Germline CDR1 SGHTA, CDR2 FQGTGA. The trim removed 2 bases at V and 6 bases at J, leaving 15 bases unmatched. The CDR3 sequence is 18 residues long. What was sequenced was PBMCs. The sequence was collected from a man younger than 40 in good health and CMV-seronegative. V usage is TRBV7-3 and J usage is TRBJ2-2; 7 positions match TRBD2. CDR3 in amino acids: CASSLVAGTTLSPGELFF. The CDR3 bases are TGTGCCAGCAGCTTAGTAGCAGGGACTACTCTGTCCCCCGGGGAGCTGTTTTTT.